This TCR beta chain was obtained from a study of T-cell reconstitution after alpha-beta-depleted transplantation in children. This clonotype has at least ten counts. Antigen unknown. Study-wide results and caveats: Reportedly, alpha-beta T cells present about two months post-transplant originated from several hundred expanded clones of graft origin. Some patients showed high day-60 TCRbeta diversity, which derived from surviving recipient T cells and thymic progenitors. The main origin of T-cell counts and diversity one year after transplant was newly produced T cells.

TCRbeta library construction was performed incorporating unique molecular identifiers. TCRdb passed the PCR reads through MiXCR, listing each CDR3 protein once. The repertoire has hundreds of thousands of distinct CDR3 sequences, around 7.8% of them found once; the top ten carry 6.3%. The CDR3 runs to 16 residues. The V end lost 5 bases, the J end lost 1 base, and 16 bases lay between the germline ends. Germline CDR1 MNHEY, CDR2 SVGEGT. The origin of this receptor is a male patient under 18 who had a stem cell transplant for acute lymphoblastic leukemia, so the T cells may come from the graft donor. The chain employs TRBV6-2 or TRBV6-3 and TRBJ2-3; D is possibly TRBD2 (5 bases). Material: PBMCs, mostly from graft donor cells, obtained 180 days after TCRalphabeta/CD19-depleted stem cell transplant. CDR3 nucleotides: TGTGCCAGCAGTACCCGGGAACTTCGAGGCACAGATACGCAGTATTTT. It encodes CASSTRELRGTDTQYF.